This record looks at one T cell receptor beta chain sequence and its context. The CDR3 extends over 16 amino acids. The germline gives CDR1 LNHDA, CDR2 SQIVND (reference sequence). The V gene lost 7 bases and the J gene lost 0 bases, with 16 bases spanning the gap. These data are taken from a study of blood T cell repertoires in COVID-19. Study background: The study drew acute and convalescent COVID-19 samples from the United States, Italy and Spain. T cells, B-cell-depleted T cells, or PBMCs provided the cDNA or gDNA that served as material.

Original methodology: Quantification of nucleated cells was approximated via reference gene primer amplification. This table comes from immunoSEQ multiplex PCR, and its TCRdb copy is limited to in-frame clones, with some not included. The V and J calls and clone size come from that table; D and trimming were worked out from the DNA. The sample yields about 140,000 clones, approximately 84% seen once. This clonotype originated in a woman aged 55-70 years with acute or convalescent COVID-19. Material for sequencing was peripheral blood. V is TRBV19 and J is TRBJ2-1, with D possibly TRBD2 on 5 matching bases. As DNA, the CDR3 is TGTGCCAGTACCCCAATCCACAGCGGCTCCTACAATGAGCAGTTCTTC. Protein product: CASTPIHSGSYNEQFF.